These T cell receptor beta chains were read from a single sample in a study of T cells after yellow fever vaccination. Using its own MiXCR run on the 5' RACE reads, TCRdb lists one record per CDR3 protein. Counted here are about 58,000 distinct CDR3 sequences, roughly 7.4% occurring once; the ten biggest clones make up approximately 41%. The source was CD8+ T cells sorted from PBMCs, collected on the day of the first yellow fever vaccination. These receptors originate from a man in his late teens or twenties who received the YFV17D yellow fever vaccine. Both conserved end residues are part of each CDR3. Each record gives: V gene, J gene, clone size, D gene, CDR3 DNA, CDR3 protein. D genes are given only for firm matches. Part of the rows lack a size; the others show once, few, many or a class for expanded clones.

V: TRBV24-1
J: TRBJ2-4
size: many
D: TRBD1
DNA: TGTGCCACCAGTGATGCCCGGGACAGTACCATTCAGTACTTC
CDR3: CATSDARDSTIQYF

V: TRBV20-1
J: TRBJ2-2
size: many
D: .
DNA: TGCAGTGCTCGGCCTAAGGGGGGGCTTGGCACCGGGGAGCTGTTTTTT
CDR3: CSARPKGGLGTGELFF

V: TRBV7-9
J: TRBJ2-4
size: few
D: TRBD1
DNA: TGTGCCAGCAGCTCCAGGACAGGGAAAAACATTCAGTACTTC
CDR3: CASSSRTGKNIQYF

V: TRBV25-1
J: TRBJ1-4
size: few
D: TRBD1
DNA: TGTGCCAGCAGTCCGTGGACAGGGGTCAATGAAAAACTGTTTTTT
CDR3: CASSPWTGVNEKLFF

V: TRBV4-3
J: TRBJ2-7
size: .
D: TRBD2
DNA: TGCGCCAGCAGCCAAGATAGCGGGGGGCTCCTCTCCTACGAGCAGTACTTC
CDR3: CASSQDSGGLLSYEQYF

V: TRBV11-1
J: TRBJ2-3
size: .
D: TRBD2
DNA: TGTGCCAGCAGGCCCAAGCCGGGACTAGCGGGGGCCCATAATACGCAGTATTTT
CDR3: CASRPKPGLAGAHNTQYF

V: TRBV6-1
J: TRBJ1-1
size: many
D: .
DNA: TGTGCCAGCAGTGCAAACACTGAAGCTTTCTTT
CDR3: CASSANTEAFF

V: TRBV6-1
J: TRBJ1-6
size: few
D: TRBD1
DNA: TGTGCCAGCAGTGCCCGGACAGGGTCCAATTCACCCCTCCACTTT
CDR3: CASSARTGSNSPLHF

V: TRBV13
J: TRBJ2-5
size: few
D: TRBD2
DNA: TGTGCCAGCAGCTCGGAACTAGCGGGGAGAGAGACCCAGTACTTC
CDR3: CASSSELAGRETQYF

V: TRBV29-1
J: TRBJ2-3
size: many
D: .
DNA: TGCAGCGTTGATTGGGGTAGAGGGACAGATACGCAGTATTTT
CDR3: CSVDWGRGTDTQYF

V: TRBV4-2
J: TRBJ2-7
size: few
D: .
DNA: TGTGCCAGCAGCCAAGTTTTACAGGACAGCCTCTACGAGCAGTACTTC
CDR3: CASSQVLQDSLYEQYF

V: TRBV6-1
J: TRBJ2-3
size: many
D: TRBD2
DNA: TGTGCCAGCAGTGTCGGGACTAGCGGGGGGGCTGCAGATACGCAGTATTTT
CDR3: CASSVGTSGGAADTQYF

V: TRBV6-2/TRBV6-3
J: TRBJ2-3
size: .
D: TRBD2
DNA: TGTGCCAGCAGTTACTCCAAGCGGGGGATCACAGATACGCAGTATTTT
CDR3: CASSYSKRGITDTQYF

V: TRBV20-1
J: TRBJ2-5
size: .
D: .
DNA: TGCAGTGCCACCTCTTCGACAGGTCGCTCCCCCGTCCATGAGACCCAGTACTTC
CDR3: CSATSSTGRSPVHETQYF

V: TRBV29-1
J: TRBJ2-4
size: few
D: .
DNA: TGCAGCGTGAGGGGTTTTGGGGGAAGAGCCAAAAACATTCAGTACTTC
CDR3: CSVRGFGGRAKNIQYF

V: TRBV29-1
J: TRBJ1-1
size: many
D: .
DNA: TGCAGCGTTGAAACACAAGAAGCTTTCTTT
CDR3: CSVETQEAFF

V: TRBV7-9
J: TRBJ2-1
size: many
D: TRBD2
DNA: TGTGCCAGCAGCCCCACCCTAGCGGGGGGGGCCTACAATGAGCAGTTCTTC
CDR3: CASSPTLAGGAYNEQFF

V: TRBV6-1
J: TRBJ2-1
size: .
D: .
DNA: TGTGCCAGCAGTGAGAGCCAGTGGACGTACCAATACGAATACAATGAGCAGTTCTTC
CDR3: CASSESQWTYQYEYNEQFF

V: TRBV7-9
J: TRBJ2-5
size: many
D: TRBD2
DNA: TGTGCCAGCAGCCCGACTAGCGGGGTCGAGACCCAGTACTTC
CDR3: CASSPTSGVETQYF

V: TRBV5-1
J: TRBJ1-1
size: many
D: .
DNA: TGCGCCAGCAGCTCTGAGGGGGTAGAGAACACTGAAGCTTTCTTT
CDR3: CASSSEGVENTEAFF

V: TRBV7-9
J: TRBJ1-2
size: few
D: .
DNA: TGTGCCAGCAGCTTAGACAGGGTTCGGAGTGGCTACACCTTC
CDR3: CASSLDRVRSGYTF

V: TRBV20-1
J: TRBJ2-1
size: .
D: TRBD2
DNA: TGCAGTGCTAGTCTAGCGGGAGGGGAGAATGAGCAGTTCTTC
CDR3: CSASLAGGENEQFF

V: TRBV12-5
J: TRBJ1-1
size: few
D: .
DNA: TGTGCTAGTGCCCTCGGGAACACTGAAGCTTTCTTT
CDR3: CASALGNTEAFF

V: TRBV6-1
J: TRBJ1-1
size: few
D: .
DNA: TGTGCCAGCAAGGCCGTAGGGAGGGGCACTGAAGCTTTCTTT
CDR3: CASKAVGRGTEAFF

V: TRBV7-9
J: TRBJ2-1
size: many
D: TRBD2
DNA: TGTGCCAGCAGCTTCGTTACTAGCGGGACAAATGAGCAGTTCTTC
CDR3: CASSFVTSGTNEQFF